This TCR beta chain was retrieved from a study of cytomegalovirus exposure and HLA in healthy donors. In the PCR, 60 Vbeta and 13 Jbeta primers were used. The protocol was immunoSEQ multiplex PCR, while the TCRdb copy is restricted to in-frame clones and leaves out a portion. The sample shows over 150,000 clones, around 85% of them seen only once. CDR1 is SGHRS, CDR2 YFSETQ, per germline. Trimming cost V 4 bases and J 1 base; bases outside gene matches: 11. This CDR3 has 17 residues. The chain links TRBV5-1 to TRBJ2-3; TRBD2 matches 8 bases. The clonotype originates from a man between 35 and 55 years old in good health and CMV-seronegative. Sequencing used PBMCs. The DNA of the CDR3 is TGCGCCAGCAGCGGGGGTAGCGGGGTTGCTGGCACAGATACGCAGTATTTT. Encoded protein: CASSGGSGVAGTDTQYF.